The table lists the clone carrying this TCR beta chain with a few counts. Its specificity is unknown. These data come from a study of T-cell reconstitution after alpha-beta-depleted transplantation in children. Regarding the study as a whole: By one year post-transplant, T-cell counts and diversity largely arose from T cells that were newly produced. Alpha-beta T cells about two months after transplant reportedly derived from several hundred expanded graft clones. Surviving recipient T cells and thymic progenitors produced the high day-60 TCRbeta diversity seen in some patients.

V dropped 4 bases and J dropped 5; count of bases not matched to a gene: 5. Germline V gene data show CDR1 as SGHDT and CDR2 as YYEEEE. The CDR3 has 13 amino acids. Preparation of the TCRbeta library used unique molecular identifiers. TCRdb re-called the PCR reads with MiXCR, one entry per CDR3 protein. The table records about 400,000 distinct CDR3 sequences, about 16% of them present only once. The genes are TRBV5-6 and TRBJ1-1, with TRBD1 matching 7 bases. Sequencing was performed on PBMCs, mostly from graft donor cells, taken 360 days after TCRalphabeta/CD19-depleted stem cell transplant. This receptor was obtained from a boy less than two years old who had a stem cell transplant for Wiskott-Aldrich syndrome, so the T cells may come from the graft donor. The CDR3 sequence: CASSDTGDTEAFF. As DNA, the CDR3 is TGTGCCAGCAGCGATACAGGGGATACTGAAGCTTTCTTT.